This T cell receptor beta chain was captured by sequencing in a study of early T cells in non-severe SARS-CoV-2 infection. CDR1 is SEHNR, CDR2 FQNEAQ, per germline (reference sequence). This CDR3 comprises 17 residues. The V gene end was trimmed by 4 bases and the J gene end by 0 bases; junction bases not matched to a gene: 5. This clonotype was detected only a few times. The TCR library protocol was used to attach unique molecular identifiers. These identifiers were attached to individual cDNA molecules. From the 5' RACE reads, TCRdb called clonotypes with MiXCR, one entry per CDR3 protein. The sample carries around 50,000 distinct CDR3 sequences, more than 9% recorded once.

This receptor was identified in an adult who was a healthcare worker with PCR-confirmed SARS-CoV-2 infection or an uninfected control (not recorded which). The chain joins TRBV7-9 to TRBJ2-5; 13 bases are a match to TRBD2. Sequencing input: whole blood. The CDR3 reads CASSSPGLAGDQETQYF. The CDR3, as DNA: TGTGCCAGCAGCTCGCCCGGACTAGCGGGGGACCAAGAGACCCAGTACTTC.